Each of the 13 T cell receptor beta chains below was sequenced from the same sample in a study of Ad26.COV2.S vaccination and SARS-CoV-2 variants. The repertoire was sequenced with immunoSEQ multiplex PCR; TCRdb's copy has only in-frame clones and lacks some. Here the sample spans hundreds of thousands of clones, 80% to 90% being singletons. Treatment described: over 15 received Ad26.COV2.S at low or high dose, single or two shots; a few received placebo; per-sample allocation not given. On day 63 after the first injection, vaccine and placebo recipients gave samples. Here the sequenced sample was peripheral blood, taken in a trial of Ad26.COV2.S vaccine versus placebo. The receptors stem from a person aged 18 to 65 who received the Ad26.COV2.S COVID-19 vaccine or a placebo.

This clone was counted a few times. The V gene is TRBV29-1, the J gene TRBJ1-1, with D possibly TRBD1 on 5 matching bases. Trimming cost V 6 bases and J 0 bases, with 17 bases left between them. The CDR3 is made up of 15 amino acids. The germline V gene encodes CDR1 SQVTM and CDR2 ANQGSEA. CDR3 sequence (DNA): TGCAGCGTCGTCGTCGGTGGACAACTGAACACTGAAGCTTTCTTT. Amino acid sequence: CSVVVGGQLNTEAFF. The variable domain in full, with the rest retrieved from reference TRBV29-1 and TRBJ1-1, is SAVISQKPSRDICQRGTSLTIQCQVDSQVTMMFWYRQQPGQSLTLIATANQGSEATYESGFVIDKFPISRPNLTFSTLTVSNMSPEDSSIYLCSVVVGGQLNTEAFFGQGTRLTVV.

V and J are TRBV6-2 or TRBV6-3 and TRBJ1-5; D is uncertain. Per germline, CDR1 MNHEY and CDR2 SVGEGT. V was shortened by 2 bases and J by 3 bases, with 11 bases between the two germline ends. The CDR3 loop spans 15 amino acids. The CDR3 DNA sequence: TGTGCCAGCAGTTACACGGGCTCCTTCAATCAGCCCCAGCATTTT. It is translated as CASSYTGSFNQPQHF.

The V call is TRBV15, the J call TRBJ1-4; D is unclear. The CDR3 has 12 residues. V was clipped by 1 base and J by 13 bases, with 10 bases between them. Germline CDR1 reads LNHNV; CDR2 reads YYDKDF (reference sequence). The CDR3 sequence: CATSRATHGLFF. CDR3 in DNA: TGTGCCACCAGCAGAGCGACGCACGGACTGTTTTTT.

This clone occurred a few times. The chain combines TRBV2 with TRBJ1-4; 7 bases are a match to TRBD1. Germline CDR1 SNHLY, CDR2 FYNNEI. The CDR3 is made up of 13 amino acids. J lost 3 bases, V lost 9 bases, and 4 bases had no gene match. The CDR3 bases are TGTGCCAGTAAAGGGACAGCTAATGAAAAACTGTTTTTT. It is translated as CASKGTANEKLFF.

V and J are TRBV6-5 and TRBJ2-7; TRBD2 matches 8 bases. The trim removed 6 bases at V and 3 bases at J, leaving 4 bases unmatched. Germline assignment: CDR1 MNHEY and CDR2 SVGAGI. The CDR3 sequence is 13 residues long. The CDR3 reads CASRSGSLYEQYF. CDR3 nucleotide sequence: TGTGCCAGCAGAAGCGGGAGTCTCTACGAGCAGTACTTC.

J is TRBJ2-1 and V is TRBV19, with a possible D match to TRBD2 (7 bases). V lost 5 bases and J lost 8, with 16 bases in between. This CDR3 is 14 amino acids long. CDR1 and CDR2 (germline): LNHDA, SQIVND (reference sequence). As DNA, the CDR3 is TGTGCCAGTAGTGGGAGGGGGGCATCCCATGAGCAGTTCTTC. Residues: CASSGRGASHEQFF.

This clone was picked up one time. This chain connects TRBV30 to TRBJ2-7; 9 bases map to TRBD1. V lost 6 bases to trimming and J lost 4 bases; unmatched junction nucleotides: 7. The CDR3 totals 13 residues. Germline CDR1 GTSNPN, CDR2 SVGIG (reference sequence). The CDR3 spells CACNRDREYEQYF. The CDR3 coding sequence is TGTGCCTGTAACCGGGACAGGGAATACGAGCAGTACTTC.

The chain combines TRBV28 with TRBJ2-2, with unresolved D. Germline V gives CDR1 MDHEN, CDR2 SYDVKM. The V end lost 7 bases, the J end lost 4 bases, and 13 bases lay between the germline ends. This CDR3 spans 14 amino acids. DNA for the CDR3: TGTGCCAGCACCTCATGGGCCGGCACCGGGGAGCTGTTTTTT. It codes for CASTSWAGTGELFF.

The chain employs TRBV27 and TRBJ1-2; maybe TRBD1 (5 bases). CDR3 size: 14 residues. V was trimmed by 4 bases and J by 2 bases, leaving 11 bases between them. Germline V gene lookup returns CDR1 MNHEY and CDR2 SMNVEV (reference sequence). In DNA, the CDR3 is TGTGCCAGCAGTTCCATCAGGGACAACTATGGCTACACCTTC. It yields the protein CASSSIRDNYGYTF.

The chain joins TRBV15 to TRBJ2-3, with a weak D call TRBD2 (6 bases). V was cut by 4 bases and J by 0 bases, with 14 bases left in between. The CDR3 spans 16 residues. Germline CDR1 is LNHNV and CDR2 is YYDKDF (reference sequence). The CDR3 nucleotides are TGTGCCACCAGCACTGCGGGGAGGACAAGCACAGATACGCAGTATTTT. As protein: CATSTAGRTSTDTQYF.

About this clone itself: The same CDR3 also results from other DNA sequences found in this sample. The chain is built from TRBV19 and TRBJ2-2; no clear D. CDR1 LNHDA and CDR2 SQIVND come from the germline V gene (reference sequence). The CDR3 loop spans 13 amino acids. V shed 3 bases and J shed 0 bases, with 2 bases lying between them. CDR3 bases: TGTGCCAGTAGTATTGCGAACACCGGGGAGCTGTTTTTT. Its protein is CASSIANTGELFF.

V usage is TRBV10-1 and J usage is TRBJ2-1, with 14 bases lining up with TRBD2. With 2 bases clipped from V and 9 bases from J, the junction kept 9 bases outside the gene matches. The CDR3 is 17 amino acids. Germline V CDR1 and CDR2: WNHNN, SYGVQD (reference sequence). CDR3 sequence: CASSEGTSGSSYGEQFF. Written as DNA, the CDR3 is TGCGCCAGCAGTGAGGGGACTAGCGGGAGCAGTTACGGTGAGCAGTTCTTC.

V is TRBV7-9 and J is TRBJ1-6; possible D gene TRBD1, 5 bases. The CDR3 consists of 14 residues. Deletions cut 4 bases from V and 4 bases from J, with 8 bases between. Germline CDR1 SEHNR, CDR2 FQNEAQ (reference sequence). The CDR3 loop reads CASSYGGYNSPLHF. The DNA of the CDR3 is TGTGCCAGCAGCTACGGGGGTTATAATTCACCCCTCCACTTT.